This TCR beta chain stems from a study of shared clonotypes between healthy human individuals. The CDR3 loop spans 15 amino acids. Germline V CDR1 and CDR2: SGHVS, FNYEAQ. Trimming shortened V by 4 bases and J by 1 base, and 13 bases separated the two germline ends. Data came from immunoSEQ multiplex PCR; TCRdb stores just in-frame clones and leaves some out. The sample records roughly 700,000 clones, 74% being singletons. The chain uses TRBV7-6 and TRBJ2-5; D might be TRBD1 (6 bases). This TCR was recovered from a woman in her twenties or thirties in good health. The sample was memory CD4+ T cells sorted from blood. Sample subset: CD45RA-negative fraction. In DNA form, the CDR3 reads TGTGCCAGCAGCTCGTTTACAGGGCCCCAAGAGACCCAGTACTTC. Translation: CASSSFTGPQETQYF. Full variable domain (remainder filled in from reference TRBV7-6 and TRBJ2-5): GAGVSQSPRYKVTKRGQDVALRCDPISGHVSLYWYRQALGQGPEFLTYFNYEAQQDKSGLPNDRFSAERPEGSISTLTIQRTEQRDSAMYRCASSSFTGPQETQYFGPGTRLLVL.